The 19 T cell receptor beta chains presented below share a single source sample, sequenced in a study of shared clonotypes between healthy human individuals. Generated by immunoSEQ multiplex PCR, the TCRdb table keeps only in-frame clones and is missing some. Here the sample spans about 490,000 clones, approximately 79% being singletons. The sample comprised PBMCs. The receptors originated from a woman aged 40 to 50 in good health. Some clones in this sample may be carry-over from other donors' samples.

The rearrangement joins TRBV27 to TRBJ2-2; possible D gene TRBD1, 6 bases. In germline, CDR1 is MNHEY, CDR2 SMNVEV (reference sequence). V gave up 6 bases and J gave up 1 base, with 6 bases separating them. The CDR3 runs to 13 residues. CDR3 in DNA: TGTGCCAGCAGGGGACAGAACACCGGGGAGCTGTTTTTT. It yields the protein CASRGQNTGELFF.

The CDR3 reads CASSPTNGLAGRQLGEQFF. The DNA for the CDR3 is TGTGCCAGCAGCCCAACGAATGGACTAGCGGGAAGGCAATTGGGTGAGCAGTTCTTC. The chain employs TRBV7-2 and TRBJ2-1; TRBD2 aligns across 12 bases. Looked up from germline, CDR1 is SGHTA and CDR2 is FQGNSA. V lost 5 bases to trimming and J lost 9 bases; unmatched junction nucleotides: 20. This CDR3 comprises 19 residues.

This clone occurred many times. This chain joins TRBV6-5 and TRBJ2-7; D is unresolved. V lost 2 bases and J lost 7, with 12 bases in between. The CDR3 covers 13 residues. Germline V gives CDR1 MNHEY, CDR2 SVGAGI. The CDR3 nucleotides read TGTGCCAGCAGTTACCAACGTGATACGGAGCAGTACTTC. Its protein product is CASSYQRDTEQYF.

The V gene is TRBV30, the J gene TRBJ1-1; TRBD1 might be the D (6 bases). The V gene's germline CDR1 is GTSNPN and CDR2 SVGIG (reference sequence). V was trimmed by 4 bases and J by 6 bases, leaving 15 bases between them. The CDR3 totals 13 residues. DNA of the CDR3: TGTGCCTGGATTAAGGGGGAGGGTTCTGAAGCTTTCTTT. Amino acid sequence: CAWIKGEGSEAFF.

About this clone itself: Distinct nucleotide sequences in the sample also encode this CDR3. CDR3 protein: CASSLMGGTDTQYF. CDR3 DNA sequence: TGTGCCAGCAGCTTAATGGGGGGCACAGATACGCAGTATTTT. The chain combines TRBV7-3 with TRBJ2-3; D could derive from TRBD1 or TRBD2 (5 bases each). The germline V gene encodes CDR1 SGHTA and CDR2 FQGTGA. V lost 1 base and J 1 base, leaving 6 bases between the germline ends. This CDR3 is built from 14 residues.

The chain couples TRBV6-1 to TRBJ1-5; 8 nucleotides line up with TRBD1. CDR1 is MNHNS, CDR2 SASEGT, per germline. CDR3 length: 14 residues. Trimming took 6 bases from V and 7 from J; bases not matched to a gene: 8. CDR3: CASREDRDSQPQHF. The CDR3, as DNA: TGTGCCAGCAGGGAGGACAGGGACAGCCAGCCCCAGCATTTT.

This clone was seen a single time. This sequence joins TRBV11-2 and TRBJ1-3; D is undetermined. The CDR3 runs to 12 residues. Trimming shortened V by 0 bases and J by 5 bases, and 2 bases separated the two germline ends. CDR1 and CDR2 (germline): SGHAT, FQNNGV. The chain's CDR3 is CASSLDRNTIYF. The CDR3 DNA sequence: TGTGCCAGCAGCTTAGACAGAAACACCATATATTTT.

This clone has a handful of counts. This sequence joins TRBV5-1 and TRBJ2-5; maybe TRBD2 (6 bases). This CDR3 has 14 residues. Germline CDR1 reads SGHRS; CDR2 reads YFSETQ. Trimming left V 4 bases short and J 2 bases short, with 12 bases between. CDR3 nucleotide sequence: TGCGCCAGCAGCATGGGACTCCTACAAGAGACCCAGTACTTC. Amino acid sequence: CASSMGLLQETQYF.

CDR3 sequence: CASSYQGSLNTIYF. The CDR3 nucleotides are TGTGCCAGCAGCTACCAGGGATCGTTAAACACCATATATTTT. The rearrangement uses TRBV7-2 and TRBJ1-3; D possibly corresponds to TRBD1 (5 bases). The CDR3 is 14 amino acids. Trimming stripped 4 bases from V and 6 bases from J, with 13 bases between. Looked up from germline, CDR1 is SGHTA and CDR2 is FQGNSA.

The chain is built from TRBV7-2 and TRBJ2-7; possible D gene TRBD1, 6 bases. The V end lost 2 bases, the J end lost 2 bases, and 13 bases lay between the germline ends. The CDR3 covers 15 residues. Germline-derived CDR1 and CDR2 are SGHTA and FQGNSA. The CDR3 DNA is TGTGCCAGCAGCTTATGGGGCGGACAGACCTACGAGCAGTACTTC. Its protein product is CASSLWGGQTYEQYF.

The genes are TRBV5-5 and TRBJ1-3; D ambiguous. The CDR3 extends over 15 amino acids. V dropped 1 base and J dropped 4 bases, with 12 bases sitting between them. The germline V gene has CDR1 SGHKS and CDR2 YYEKEE (reference sequence). CDR3 bases: TGTGCCAGCAGCTTGTGGGGAGCAGAGGGAAACACCATATATTTT. Its translation is CASSLWGAEGNTIYF.

The chain joins TRBV10-3 to TRBJ2-3; D gene ambiguous. V was cut by 5 bases and J by 3 bases, with 9 bases left in between. Germline CDR1 ENHRY, CDR2 SYGVKD. This CDR3 contains 13 residues. CDR3 in DNA: TGTGCCATCAGTAAGGGTGAAACAGATACGCAGTATTTT. Translation gives CAISKGETDTQYF.

The chain couples TRBV10-3 to TRBJ2-3; D uncertain. CDR3 length: 14 residues. Trimming removed 6 bases from V and 1 base from J, with 11 bases in between. Germline V gene sequence: CDR1 ENHRY, CDR2 SYGVKD. The CDR3 DNA sequence: TGTGCCATCAGCCCCCCGTCTGGCACAGATACGCAGTATTTT. Protein sequence: CAISPPSGTDTQYF.

The V gene is TRBV29-1, the J gene TRBJ2-7, with 7 bases lining up with TRBD1. The CDR3 spans 12 residues. From germline, CDR1 is SQVTM and CDR2 ANQGSEA. The V segment lost 7 bases and the J segment 2 bases; nucleotides outside the gene matches: 5. The CDR3, as DNA: TGCAGCGCCGCAGGGGGAACCTACGAGCAGTACTTC. It is translated as CSAAGGTYEQYF.

The V and J genes are TRBV29-1 and TRBJ2-5; TRBD2 matches 7 bases. This CDR3 is 14 amino acids long. CDR1 SQVTM and CDR2 ANQGSEA come from the germline V gene. V gave up 0 bases and J gave up 2 bases; unmatched junction bases: 3. This CDR3 reads CSVEDTGGQETQYF. The DNA for the CDR3 is TGCAGCGTTGAAGATACCGGGGGGCAAGAGACCCAGTACTTC.

The chain carries TRBV29-1 and TRBJ2-1; 7 bases line up with TRBD2. This CDR3 spans 14 amino acids. Unmatched junction bases numbered 8, after V lost 2 bases and J lost 7 bases. Germline-derived CDR1 and CDR2 are SQVTM and ANQGSEA. The chain's CDR3 is CSVERDGRKNEQFF. As DNA, the CDR3 is TGCAGCGTTGAAAGGGACGGGAGGAAGAATGAGCAGTTCTTC.

This chain joins TRBV7-9 and TRBJ1-3; no firm D call. The CDR3 consists of 14 residues. Per the germline V gene, CDR1 is SEHNR and CDR2 is FQNEAQ (reference sequence). Deletions cut 3 bases from V and 0 bases from J, with 6 bases between. CDR3 loop: CASSFEISGNTIYF. In DNA, the CDR3 is TGTGCCAGCAGCTTCGAAATCTCTGGAAACACCATATATTTT.

Comment on this clone: Since a far larger clone is one base different, this is likely a read error. The chain employs TRBV7-9 and TRBJ1-2; D may be TRBD1 (5 bases). The germline V gene encodes CDR1 SEHNR and CDR2 FQNEAQ (reference sequence). The CDR3 spans 15 residues. CDR3 sequence reads: CANSPRQKVNYGYTF. The DNA of the CDR3 is TGTGCCAACAGCCCTAGACAGAAGGTTAACTATGGCTACACCTTC.

This clone was detected a few times. The V and J genes are TRBV5-1 and TRBJ1-3; D is perhaps TRBD1 (6 bases). The ends were cut back, 0 bases at V and 4 bases at J, with 11 bases in the middle. In germline, CDR1 is SGHRS, CDR2 YFSETQ. CDR3 size: 15 residues. Here the CDR3 DNA reads TGCGCCAGCAGCTTGGAGGGGGGCACAGGAAACACCATATATTTT. Its protein product is CASSLEGGTGNTIYF.